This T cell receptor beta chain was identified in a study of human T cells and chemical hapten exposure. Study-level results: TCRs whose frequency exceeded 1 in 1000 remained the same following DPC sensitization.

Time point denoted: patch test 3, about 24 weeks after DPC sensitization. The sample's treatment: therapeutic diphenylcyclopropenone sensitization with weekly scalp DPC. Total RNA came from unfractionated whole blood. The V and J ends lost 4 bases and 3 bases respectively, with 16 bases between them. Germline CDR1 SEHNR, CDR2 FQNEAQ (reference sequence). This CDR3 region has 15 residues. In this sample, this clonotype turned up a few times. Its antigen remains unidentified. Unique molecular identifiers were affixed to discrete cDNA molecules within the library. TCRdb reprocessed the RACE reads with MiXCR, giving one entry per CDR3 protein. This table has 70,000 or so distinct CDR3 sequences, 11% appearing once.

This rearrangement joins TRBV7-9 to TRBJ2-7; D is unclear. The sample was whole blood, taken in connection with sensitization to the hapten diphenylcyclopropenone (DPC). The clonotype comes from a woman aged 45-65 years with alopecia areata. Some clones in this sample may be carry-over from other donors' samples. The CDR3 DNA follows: TGTGCCAGCAGCTCTGACGATTCCCTTTTCTACGAGCAGTACTTC. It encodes CASSSDDSLFYEQYF.